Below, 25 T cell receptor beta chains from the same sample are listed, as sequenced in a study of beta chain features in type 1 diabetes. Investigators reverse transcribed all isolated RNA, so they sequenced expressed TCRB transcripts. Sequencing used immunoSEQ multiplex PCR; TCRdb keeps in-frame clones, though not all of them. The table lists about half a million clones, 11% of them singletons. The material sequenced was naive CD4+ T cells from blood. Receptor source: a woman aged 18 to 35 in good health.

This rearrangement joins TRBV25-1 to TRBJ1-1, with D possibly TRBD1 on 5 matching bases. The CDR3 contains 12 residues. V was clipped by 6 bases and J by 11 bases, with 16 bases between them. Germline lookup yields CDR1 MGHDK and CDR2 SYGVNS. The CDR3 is CASRGQPGMAFF. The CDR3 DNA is TGTGCCAGCAGGGGGCAACCTGGAATGGCTTTCTTT. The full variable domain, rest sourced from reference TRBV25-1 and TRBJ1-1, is EADIYQTPRYLVIGTGKKITLECSQTMGHDKMYWYQQDPGMELHLIHYSYGVNSTEKGDLSSESTVSRIRTEHFPLTLESARPSHTSQYLCASRGQPGMAFFGQGTRLTVV.

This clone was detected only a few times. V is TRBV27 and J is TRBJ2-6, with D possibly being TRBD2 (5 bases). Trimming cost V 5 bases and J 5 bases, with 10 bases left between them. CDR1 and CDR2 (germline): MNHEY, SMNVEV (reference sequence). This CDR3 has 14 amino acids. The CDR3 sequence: CASSPDFRANVLTF. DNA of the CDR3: TGTGCCAGCAGTCCGGACTTCAGGGCCAACGTCCTGACTTTC.

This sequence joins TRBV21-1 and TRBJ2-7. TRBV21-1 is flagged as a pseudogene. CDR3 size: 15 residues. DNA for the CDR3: TGTGCCAGCAGCAGCCGCGACAGGGACTATTACGAGCAGTACGTC. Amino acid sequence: CASSSRDRDYYEQYV.

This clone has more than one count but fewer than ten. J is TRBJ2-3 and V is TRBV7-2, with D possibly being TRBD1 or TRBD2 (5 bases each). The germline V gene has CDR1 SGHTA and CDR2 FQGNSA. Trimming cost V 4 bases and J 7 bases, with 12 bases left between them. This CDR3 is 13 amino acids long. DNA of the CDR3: TGTGCCAGCAGCTCCAGACGGGGCCATACGCAGTATTTT. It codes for CASSSRRGHTQYF.

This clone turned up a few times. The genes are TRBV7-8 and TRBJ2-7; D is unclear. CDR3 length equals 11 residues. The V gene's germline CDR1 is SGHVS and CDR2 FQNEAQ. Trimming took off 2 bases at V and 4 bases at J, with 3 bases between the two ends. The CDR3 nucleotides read TGTGCCAGCAGCTTACGGTACGAGCAGTACTTC. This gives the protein CASSLRYEQYF.

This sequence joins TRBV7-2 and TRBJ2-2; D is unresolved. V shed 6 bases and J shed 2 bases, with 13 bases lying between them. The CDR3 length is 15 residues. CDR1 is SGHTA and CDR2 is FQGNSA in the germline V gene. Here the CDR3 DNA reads TGTGCCAGCAGGGAAAGCCAGGTTAACACCGGGGAGCTGTTTTTT. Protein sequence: CASRESQVNTGELFF.

The CDR3, as DNA: TGTGCCAGCAGCAACAGGGGGTTCGAGCAGTACGTC. Amino acids: CASSNRGFEQYV. The V call is TRBV21-1, the J call TRBJ2-7; TRBD1 reflects the table's D call only, with no check against the DNA. TRBV21-1 has pseudogene status. The CDR3 contains 12 residues.

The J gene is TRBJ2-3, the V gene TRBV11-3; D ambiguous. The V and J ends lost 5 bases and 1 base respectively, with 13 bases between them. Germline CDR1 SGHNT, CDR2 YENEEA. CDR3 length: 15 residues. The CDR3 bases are TGTGCCAGCAGCCTAGGCCTCGTAGGCACAGATACGCAGTATTTT. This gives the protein CASSLGLVGTDTQYF. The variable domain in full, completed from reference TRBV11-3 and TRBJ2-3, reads EAGVVQSPRYKIIEKKQPVAFWCNPISGHNTLYWYLQNLGQGPELLIRYENEEAVDDSQLPKDRFSAERLKGVDSTLKIQPAELGDSAVYLCASSLGLVGTDTQYFGPGTRLTVL.

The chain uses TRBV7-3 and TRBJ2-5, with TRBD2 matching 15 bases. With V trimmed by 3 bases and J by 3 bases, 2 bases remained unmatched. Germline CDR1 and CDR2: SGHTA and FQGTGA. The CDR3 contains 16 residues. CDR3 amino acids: CASSLGLAGGEETQYF. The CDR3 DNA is TGTGCCAGCAGCTTGGGACTAGCGGGAGGCGAAGAGACCCAGTACTTC.

The CDR3: CASSLRSPNYGYTF. DNA of the CDR3: TGTGCCAGCAGTTTAAGGTCACCTAACTATGGCTACACCTTC. The J gene is TRBJ1-2, the V gene TRBV7-2; D gene unclear. CDR3 length: 14 residues. Per the germline V gene, CDR1 is SGHTA and CDR2 is FQGNSA. V lost 6 bases and J lost 0, with 11 bases in between. The variable domain in full, completed from reference TRBV7-2 and TRBJ1-2, reads GAGVSQSPSNKVTEKGKDVELRCDPISGHTALYWYRQSLGQGLEFLIYFQGNSAPDKSGLPSDRFSAERTGGSVSTLTIQRTQQEDSAVYLCASSLRSPNYGYTFGSGTRLTVV.

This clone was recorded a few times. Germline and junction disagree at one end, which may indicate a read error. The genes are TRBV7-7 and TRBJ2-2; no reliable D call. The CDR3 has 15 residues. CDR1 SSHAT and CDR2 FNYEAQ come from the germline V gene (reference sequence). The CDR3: CASSPRNSVGGELFF. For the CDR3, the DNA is TGTGCTAGCAGCCCCCGCAATTCGGTGGGCGGGGAGCTGTTTTTT.

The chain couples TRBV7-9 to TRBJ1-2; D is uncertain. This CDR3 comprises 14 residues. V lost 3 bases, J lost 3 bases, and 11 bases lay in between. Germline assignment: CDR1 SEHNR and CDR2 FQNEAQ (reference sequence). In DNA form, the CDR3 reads TGTGCCAGCAGCTTGGTATGGTCAGACTATGGCTACACCTTC. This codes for CASSLVWSDYGYTF.

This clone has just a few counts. For the CDR3, the DNA is TGTGCCGCCCGTGTCCGACAGGGGGCCAACATTCAGTACTTC. Its protein product is CAARVRQGANIQYF. The chain carries TRBV10-3 and TRBJ2-4; 10 bases fit TRBD1. The length of the CDR3 is 14 residues. J gave up 7 bases and V 11 bases, and 11 bases lay outside the gene matches. The germline V gene encodes CDR1 ENHRY and CDR2 SYGVKD.

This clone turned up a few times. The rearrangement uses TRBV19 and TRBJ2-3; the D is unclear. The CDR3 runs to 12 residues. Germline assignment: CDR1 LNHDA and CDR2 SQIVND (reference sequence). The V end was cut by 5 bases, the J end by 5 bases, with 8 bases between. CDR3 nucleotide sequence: TGTGCCAGTAGTCTCGGTCGAGATACGCAGTATTTT. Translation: CASSLGRDTQYF.

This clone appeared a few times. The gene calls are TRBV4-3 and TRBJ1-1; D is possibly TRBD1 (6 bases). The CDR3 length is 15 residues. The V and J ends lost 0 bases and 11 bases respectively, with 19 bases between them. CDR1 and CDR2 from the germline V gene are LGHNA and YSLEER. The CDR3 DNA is TGCGCCAGCAGCCAAGATCGGAGGGGGGACACCCCCGCTTTCTTT. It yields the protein CASSQDRRGDTPAFF.

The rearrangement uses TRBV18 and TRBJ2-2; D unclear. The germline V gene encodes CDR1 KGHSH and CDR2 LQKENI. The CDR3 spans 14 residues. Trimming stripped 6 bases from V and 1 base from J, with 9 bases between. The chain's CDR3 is CASSLGLNTGELFF. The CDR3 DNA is TGTGCCAGCTCGTTAGGGCTGAACACCGGGGAGCTGTTTTTT. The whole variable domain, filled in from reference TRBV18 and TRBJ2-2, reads NAGVMQNPRHLVRRRGQEARLRCSPMKGHSHVYWYRQLPEEGLKFMVYLQKENIIDESGMPKERFSAEFPKEGPSILRIQQVVRGDSAAYFCASSLGLNTGELFFGEGSRLTVL.

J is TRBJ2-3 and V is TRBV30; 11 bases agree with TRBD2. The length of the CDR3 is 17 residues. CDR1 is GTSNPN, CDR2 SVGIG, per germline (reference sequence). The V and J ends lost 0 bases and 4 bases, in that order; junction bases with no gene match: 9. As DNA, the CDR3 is TGTGCCTGGAGTGTACTCCGGACTAGCGGGTCGGCAGATACGCAGTATTTT. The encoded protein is CAWSVLRTSGSADTQYF. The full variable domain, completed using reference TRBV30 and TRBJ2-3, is SQTIHQWPATLVQPVGSPLSLECTVEGTSNPNLYWYRQAAGRGLQLLFYSVGIGQISSEVPQNLSASRPQDRQFILSSKKLLLSDSGFYLCAWSVLRTSGSADTQYFGPGTRLTVL.

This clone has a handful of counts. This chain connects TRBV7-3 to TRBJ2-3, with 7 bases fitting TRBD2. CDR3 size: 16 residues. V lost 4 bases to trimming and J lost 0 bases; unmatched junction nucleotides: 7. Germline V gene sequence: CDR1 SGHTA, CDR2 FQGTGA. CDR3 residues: CASSSRTSTSTDTQYF. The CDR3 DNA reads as TGTGCCAGCAGCTCGAGGACTAGTACTAGCACAGATACGCAGTATTTT.

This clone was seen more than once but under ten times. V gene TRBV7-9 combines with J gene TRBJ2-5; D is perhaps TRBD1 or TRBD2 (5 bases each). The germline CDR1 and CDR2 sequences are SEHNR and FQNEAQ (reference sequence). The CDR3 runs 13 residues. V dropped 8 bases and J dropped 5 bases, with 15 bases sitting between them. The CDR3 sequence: CASQRGGSETQYF. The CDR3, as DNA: TGTGCCAGCCAGAGGGGCGGATCTGAGACCCAGTACTTC.

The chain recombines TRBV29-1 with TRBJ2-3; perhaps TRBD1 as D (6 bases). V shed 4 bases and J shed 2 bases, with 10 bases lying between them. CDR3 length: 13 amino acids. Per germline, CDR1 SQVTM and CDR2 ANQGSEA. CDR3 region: CSVGQVNTDTQYF. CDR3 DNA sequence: TGCAGCGTTGGACAGGTAAACACAGATACGCAGTATTTT.

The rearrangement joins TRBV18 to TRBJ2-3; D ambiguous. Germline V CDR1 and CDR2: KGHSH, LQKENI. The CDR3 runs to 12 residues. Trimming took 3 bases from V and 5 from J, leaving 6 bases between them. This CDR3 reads CASSPLQDTQYF. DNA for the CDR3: TGTGCCAGCTCACCTTTGCAAGATACGCAGTATTTT.

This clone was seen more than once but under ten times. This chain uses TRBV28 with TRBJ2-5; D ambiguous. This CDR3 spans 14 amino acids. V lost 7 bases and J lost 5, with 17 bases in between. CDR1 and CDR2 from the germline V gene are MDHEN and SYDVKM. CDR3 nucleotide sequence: TGTGCCAGCAACCCCCCCGGTGGTCGGGAGACCCAGTACTTC. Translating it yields CASNPPGGRETQYF.

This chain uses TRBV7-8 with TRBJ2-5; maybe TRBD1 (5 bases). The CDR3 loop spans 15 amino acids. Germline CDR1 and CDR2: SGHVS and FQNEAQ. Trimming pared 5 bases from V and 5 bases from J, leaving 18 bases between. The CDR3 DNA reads TGTGCCAGCAGCCCAGGAAGAACAGGATGGGAGACCCAGTACTTC. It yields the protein CASSPGRTGWETQYF.

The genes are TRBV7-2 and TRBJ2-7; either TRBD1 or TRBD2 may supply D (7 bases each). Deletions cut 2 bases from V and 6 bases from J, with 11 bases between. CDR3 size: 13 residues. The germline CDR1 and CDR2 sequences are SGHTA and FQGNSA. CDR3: CASSLTGEGEQYF. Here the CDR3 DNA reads TGTGCCAGCAGCTTAACAGGGGAGGGCGAGCAGTACTTC.

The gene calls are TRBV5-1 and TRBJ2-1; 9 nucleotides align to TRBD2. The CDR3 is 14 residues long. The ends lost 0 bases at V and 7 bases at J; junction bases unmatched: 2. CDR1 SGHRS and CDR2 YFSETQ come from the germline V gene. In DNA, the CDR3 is TGCGCCAGCAGCTTGGATCTAGCGGGAAATGAGCAGTTCTTC. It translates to CASSLDLAGNEQFF. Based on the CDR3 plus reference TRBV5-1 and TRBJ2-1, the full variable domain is KAGVTQTPRYLIKTRGQQVTLSCSPISGHRSVSWYQQTPGQGLQFLFEYFSETQRNKGNFPGRFSGRQFSNSRSEMNVSTLELGDSALYLCASSLDLAGNEQFFGPGTRLTVL.